The 31 T cell receptor delta chains below come from one sample, sequenced in a study of gamma-delta T cells after stem cell transplantation. TCRdb reapplied CATT to the RT-PCR reads. This table holds some 1,900 delta-chain clones, more than 15% found once. Sample: gamma-delta T cells. These TCRs come from a human donor. It is not recorded whose cells these are; they may come from a transplant donor.

Within the sample, this clone is medium-sized. The sample holds other DNA sequences that translate to the same CDR3. The chain recombines TRDV2 with TRDJ1; 13 positions agree with TRDD3. The germline V gene encodes CDR1 GEAIGNYY and CDR2 EKD. This CDR3 region has 17 residues. Trimming at V came to 3 bases and at J to 3 bases, leaving 9 bases not matched to a gene. The CDR3 nucleotides are TGTGCCTGTGACGAGGTACTGGGGGATACGCTCGCCGATAAACTCATCTTT. It yields the protein CACDEVLGDTLADKLIF.

With respect to this clone: The protein that TCRdb holds for this DNA derives from a much larger clone and differs from the translated DNA at residue 15, which likely indicates a read error; the protein shown here is translated from the DNA. This sequence joins TRDV2 and TRDJ1; 12 bases are shared with TRDD3. Trimming took 5 bases from V and 6 from J; bases not matched to a gene: 21. The CDR3 is 19 residues long. CDR1 GEAIGNYY and CDR2 EKD come from the germline V gene. The CDR3 coding sequence is TGTGCCTGTGCCGGCCTTCCTACTCCTACTGGGGGATACTACTATAAACTCATCTTT. It yields the protein CACAGLPTPTGGYYYKLIF.

Details on this clone: A far larger clone is only one base removed, so a read error is likely. Other DNA sequences from this sample encode an identical CDR3 as well. The rearrangement joins TRDV2 to TRDJ1; D is possibly TRDD2 or TRDD3 (7 bases each). Germline-derived CDR1 and CDR2 are GEAIGNYY and EKD. Trimming took off 1 base at V and 4 bases at J, with 27 bases between the two ends. This CDR3 has 19 residues. CDR3 DNA: TGTGCCTGTGACACGGCGGGCTTTCCTACTGGGGCGTATGGCGATAAACTCATCTTT. It yields the protein CACDTAGFPTGAYGDKLIF.

This clone turned up a few times. The chain uses TRDV2 and TRDJ1; 13 positions match TRDD3. The CDR3 is made up of 17 amino acids. Unmatched junction bases numbered 7, after V lost 4 bases and J lost 0 bases. The germline CDR1 and CDR2 sequences are GEAIGNYY and EKD. The CDR3 loop reads CACEKLGDTRYTDKLIF. Here the CDR3 DNA reads TGTGCCTGTGAGAAACTGGGGGATACGCGGTACACCGATAAACTCATCTTT.

About this clone itself: The junction does not match germline at one end; this may be a read error. This chain uses TRDV2 with TRDJ1, with 9 positions matching TRDD3. This CDR3 region has 22 residues. Germline V gene sequence: CDR1 GEAIGNYY, CDR2 EKD. DNA of the CDR3: TGTTCCTGTGACCCGCTCGGGGACGGAGGGGGATACCTGAGGGGGTACACCGATAAACGCATCTTT. Protein product: CSCDPLGDGGGYLRGYTDKRIF.

By share, this clone counts as medium-sized. The chain joins TRDV2 to TRDJ2, with 12 bases matching TRDD3. Germline trimming cut 3 bases from V and 1 base from J; bases unmatched to any gene: 8. The germline gives CDR1 GEAIGNYY, CDR2 EKD. The CDR3 consists of 18 residues. CDR3 nucleotides: TGTGCCTGTGACGTCGTACTGGGGGATACCCTTTTGACAGCACAACTCTTCTTT. It specifies CACDVVLGDTLLTAQLFF.

On this clone: TCRdb shows a much larger clone's protein in place of this DNA's translation, and the two differ at residue 7, likely through a read error; the protein shown is translated from the DNA. The chain employs TRDV2 and TRDJ1, with 11 bases identical to TRDD3. The germline gives CDR1 GEAIGNYY, CDR2 EKD. Germline trimming cut 3 bases from V and 0 bases from J; bases unmatched to any gene: 14. The CDR3 contains 19 residues. The CDR3 region is CACDPLRPLGDNNTDKLIF. Here the CDR3 DNA reads TGTGCCTGTGACCCATTGAGGCCACTGGGGGATAATAACACCGATAAACTCATCTTT.

Of note for this clone: TCRdb assigns this DNA the protein of a much larger clone, which departs from its translation at residue 13; this likely reflects a read error, and the protein shown comes from translating the DNA. The V gene is TRDV2, the J gene TRDJ1; 10 bases match TRDD3. The V gene end was trimmed by 1 base and the J gene end by 2 bases; junction bases not matched to a gene: 15. CDR1 is GEAIGNYY, CDR2 EKD, per germline. The CDR3 is 19 residues long. CDR3 sequence reads: CACDTAGLGDSLHTDKLIF. The CDR3 DNA reads as TGTGCCTGTGACACGGCTGGGCTGGGGGATAGTCTACATACCGATAAACTCATCTTT.

On this clone itself: TCRdb shows a much larger clone's protein in place of this DNA's translation, and the two differ at residue 14, likely through a read error; the protein shown is translated from the DNA. The chain uses TRDV2 and TRDJ1, with 7 bases that match TRDD3. Per the germline V gene, CDR1 is GEAIGNYY and CDR2 is EKD. The CDR3 sequence is 17 residues long. The CDR3 DNA follows: TGTGCCTGTGACCTTTTACTGGGGACCCAAGACACCGATCAACTCATCTTT. Amino acids: CACDLLLGTQDTDQLIF.

The sample holds a few counts of this clone. TCRdb assigns this DNA the protein of a much larger clone, which departs from its translation at residue 6; this likely reflects a read error, and the protein shown comes from translating the DNA. The rearrangement joins TRDV2 to TRDJ1; 8 bases are a match to TRDD3. The CDR3 length is 14 residues. V was pared by 4 bases and J by 8 bases, with 11 bases of the junction left unmatched. The germline V gene encodes CDR1 GEAIGNYY and CDR2 EKD. CDR3 residues: CACDRRGDKTKLIF. The CDR3 coding sequence is TGTGCCTGTGATCGCAGGGGGGATAAGACAAAACTCATCTTT.

There are a few counts of this clone. This likely reflects a read error, since a far larger clone is one base away. The genes are TRDV2 and TRDJ1, with D possibly TRDD3 on 6 matching bases. Germline V gives CDR1 GEAIGNYY, CDR2 EKD. With 0 bases removed from V and 0 bases from J, the gap between germline ends came to 13 bases. There are 16 residues in the CDR3. CDR3 bases: TGTGCCTGTGACACCGGTGGGGGGACATACACCGATAAACTCATCTTT. It specifies CACDTGGGTYTDKLIF.

By sample fraction, this clone is large. In DNA form, the CDR3 reads TGTGCCTGTGACCTGGCCAGGGGGATATCTACGTTGTACACCGATAAACTCATCTTT. Translating it yields CACDLARGISTLYTDKLIF. The chain couples TRDV2 to TRDJ1, with 8 bases aligning to TRDD3. Per the germline V gene, CDR1 is GEAIGNYY and CDR2 is EKD. After removal of 3 bases from V and 0 bases from J, the junction contained 17 bases not matched to a gene. CDR3 length: 19 residues.

This clone was observed a handful of times. Translating this DNA gives a protein that differs at residue 13 from the TCRdb one, which belongs to a much larger clone; a read error is likely, and the protein shown is this translation. The rearrangement uses TRDV2 and TRDJ1; 9 bases agree with TRDD3. The CDR3 spans 17 residues. Germline V gene data show CDR1 as GEAIGNYY and CDR2 as EKD. The ends lost 3 bases at V and 6 bases at J; junction bases unmatched: 16. In nucleotides, the CDR3 is TGTGCCTGTGACTCTATAGACGGGGGGATACTTTCCTATAAACTCATCTTT. Translating gives CACDSIDGGILSYKLIF.

A word on this clone: The protein given by TCRdb reflects a much larger clone and differs at residue 10 from this DNA's translation, likely from a read error; the protein shown is the DNA's translation. The V and J genes are TRDV2 and TRDJ1; 9 bases fit TRDD3. V was clipped by 3 bases and J by 0 bases; unmatched bases: 16. The germline V gene has CDR1 GEAIGNYY and CDR2 EKD. The CDR3 runs to 19 residues. The CDR3 is CACDRLGDPHHSYTDKLIF. The CDR3 DNA sequence: TGTGCCTGTGACCGCCTGGGGGATCCCCACCACTCATACACCGATAAACTCATCTTT.

This clone was seen more than once but under ten times. The mismatch at residue 15 between this DNA's translation and the TCRdb protein of a much larger clone likely reflects a read error; the protein shown is translated from the DNA. The J gene is TRDJ1, the V gene TRDV2, with D perhaps being TRDD2 or TRDD3 (7 bases each). CDR3 size: 19 residues. Germline values: CDR1 GEAIGNYY, CDR2 EKD. V lost 1 base and J 7 bases, leaving 30 bases between the germline ends. CDR3 loop: CACDTAGFPTGAYGAKLIF. The DNA for the CDR3 is TGTGCCTGTGACACGGCGGGCTTTCCTACTGGGGCTTATGGCGCTAAACTCATCTTT.

By share, this clone ranks as large. The chain links TRDV2 to TRDJ3; D is undetermined. Trimming removed 3 bases at V and 0 bases at J, with 8 bases between. The CDR3 runs 16 residues. Germline CDR1 reads GEAIGNYY; CDR2 reads EKD. This chain's CDR3 is CACDSVISWDTRQMFF. CDR3 nucleotide sequence: TGTGCCTGTGACTCGGTCATCTCCTGGGACACCCGACAGATGTTTTTC.

Comments on this clone: This is likely an artifact of a read error, given a far larger clone one base away. This chain joins TRDV2 and TRDJ1; either TRDD2 or TRDD3 may supply D (7 bases each). The CDR3 contains 19 residues. The germline gives CDR1 GEAIGNYY, CDR2 EKD. This chain's CDR3 is CACDTAGFPTGAYGDKRIF. The DNA of the CDR3 is TGTGCCTGTGACACGGCGGGCTTTCCTACTGGGGCTTATGGCGATAAACGCATCTTT.

This clone came up a few times. A far larger clone is just one base off, so this is likely a read error. The chain carries TRDV2 and TRDJ1; TRDD3 aligns across 8 bases. In germline, CDR1 is GEAIGNYY, CDR2 EKD. The CDR3 length is 16 residues. In DNA, the CDR3 is TGTGCCTGTGACAAACTGGGGGGAGTAAAGACCGATAATCTCATCTTT. It is translated as CACDKLGGVKTDNLIF.

The rearrangement uses TRDV2 and TRDJ1, with 13 nucleotides matching TRDD3. CDR1 GEAIGNYY and CDR2 EKD come from the germline V gene. The CDR3 covers 17 residues. The V segment lost 8 bases and the J segment 1 base; nucleotides outside the gene matches: 12. The CDR3 coding sequence is TGTGCCTCCGTACTGGGGGATACGCTGGTTACCACCGATAAACTCATCTTT. This codes for CASVLGDTLVTTDKLIF.

As to this clone: One base separates it from a far larger clone, so it is likely a read error. The genes are TRDV2 and TRDJ1, with 10 bases aligning to TRDD3. There are 23 residues in the CDR3. The V gene's germline CDR1 is GEAIGNYY and CDR2 EKD. Unmatched junction bases numbered 26, after V lost 1 base and J lost 1 base. CDR3 sequence (DNA): TGTGCCTGTGACACTATCCCAGTCCCTCCTCTACTGGGGGATCCGGGATTCACCGATAAACTCATCTTT. Protein sequence: CACDTIPVPPLLGDPGFTDKLIF.

By proportion, this clone is large. The sample contains more than one DNA sequence encoding this CDR3. The J gene is TRDJ1, the V gene TRDV2, with 13 nucleotides matching TRDD3. Germline values: CDR1 GEAIGNYY, CDR2 EKD. Trimming removed 3 bases from V and 2 bases from J; junction bases left unmatched: 5. The CDR3 is 16 residues long. In DNA, the CDR3 is TGTGCCTGTGACTATCTACTGGGGGATACGACCGATAAACTCATCTTT. It codes for CACDYLLGDTTDKLIF.

This clone rates as large. The genes are TRDV2 and TRDJ1; 8 nucleotides align to TRDD3. This CDR3 has 14 residues. From germline, CDR1 is GEAIGNYY and CDR2 EKD. V shed 2 bases and J 8 bases; nucleotides not matched to a gene: 9. The CDR3 protein is CACDSILGDTKLIF. CDR3 DNA sequence: TGTGCCTGTGACAGTATCCTGGGGGACACCAAACTCATCTTT.

The called J gene is TRDJ1, whereas the V gene has no call; the D call in the table, TRDD3, was not verified against the DNA. CDR3 length: 13 residues. CDR3 sequence reads: CAGGQWDTDKLIF. The CDR3 nucleotides are TGTGCTGGGGGACAGTGGGACACCGATAAACTCATCTTT.

As to this clone: This likely traces to a read error, being one base from a far larger clone. At the DNA level, this CDR3 is encoded by other sequences in the same sample as well. J is TRDJ1 and V is TRDV2; a weak D match, TRDD3 (6 bases). Germline V lookup: CDR1 GEAIGNYY, CDR2 EKD. This CDR3 spans 14 amino acids. CDR3 sequence reads: CACDTILGEDKLIF. The DNA for the CDR3 is TGCGCCTGTGACACCATACTGGGAGAAGATAAACTCATCTTT.

This clone was counted between two and nine times. With a far larger clone one base away, a read error is the likely cause. The sample has other DNA sequences that encode this CDR3 too. The V call is TRDV2, the J call TRDJ1, with D perhaps TRDD3 (6 bases). V lost 4 bases and J 5 bases, leaving 16 bases between the germline ends. The CDR3 is made up of 14 amino acids. Germline CDR1 GEAIGNYY, CDR2 EKD. The CDR3 DNA reads as TGTGCCTGTGAACCAATGGGGATCCTAGATAAACTCATCTTT. Translated: CACEPMGILDKLIF.

On this clone itself: TCRdb assigns this DNA the protein of a much larger clone, which departs from its translation at residue 7; this likely reflects a read error, and the protein shown comes from translating the DNA. In DNA form, the CDR3 reads TGTGCCTGTGACACGGCGTGCTTTCCTACTGGGGCTTATGGCGATAAACTCATCTTT. Its translation: CACDTACFPTGAYGDKLIF. V is TRDV2 and J is TRDJ1; D assignment may be TRDD2 or TRDD3 (7 bases each). The V gene's germline CDR1 is GEAIGNYY and CDR2 EKD. Trimming left V 1 base short and J 4 bases short, with 27 bases between. This CDR3 has 19 residues.

Regarding this clone: A read error is the likely source, as a far larger clone sits one nucleotide away. Other nucleotide sequences in the sample specify the same CDR3. The chain is built from TRDV2 and TRDJ1; 13 bases map to TRDD3. Looked up from germline, CDR1 is GEAIGNYY and CDR2 is EKD. This CDR3 region has 18 residues. The V and J ends lost 6 bases and 0 bases, in that order; junction bases with no gene match: 12. The CDR3 nucleotides read TGTGCCTGTCTGCCGCTACTGGGGGATACGCGGTACACCGATAAACTCATCTTT. The encoded protein is CACLPLLGDTRYTDKLIF.

This clone counts as large. The gene calls are TRDV2 and TRDJ1; D is undetermined. Trimming left V 0 bases short and J 2 bases short, with 15 bases between. Germline lookup yields CDR1 GEAIGNYY and CDR2 EKD. This CDR3 spans 16 amino acids. CDR3 bases: TGTGCCTGTGACACCGTGACTACTGTTGGGACCGATAAACTCATCTTT. Its translation: CACDTVTTVGTDKLIF.

As regards this clone: TCRdb assigns this DNA the protein of a much larger clone, which departs from its translation at residue 15; this likely reflects a read error, and the protein shown comes from translating the DNA. The chain recombines TRDV2 with TRDJ1, with D perhaps TRDD2 or TRDD3 (7 bases each). Germline V gives CDR1 GEAIGNYY, CDR2 EKD. CDR3 length equals 19 residues. The V end was cut by 1 base, the J end by 7 bases, with 30 bases between. CDR3 amino acids: CACDTAGFPTGAYGVKLIF. CDR3 DNA sequence: TGTGCCTGTGACACGGCGGGCTTTCCTACTGGGGCTTATGGCGTTAAACTCATCTTT.

In its sample, this clone ranks as medium-sized. Other DNA sequences in this sample translate to the same CDR3. The V gene is TRDV2, the J gene TRDJ1; 13 nucleotides line up with TRDD3. Germline CDR1 and CDR2: GEAIGNYY and EKD. This CDR3 contains 22 residues. V lost 3 bases, J lost 4 bases, and 25 bases stayed unmatched. The CDR3 is CACDLLPTEVLGDTRGDDKLIF. The CDR3 bases are TGTGCCTGTGACCTCCTTCCTACCGAGGTACTGGGGGATACGCGGGGGGACGATAAACTCATCTTT.

A remark on this clone: A far larger clone is off by one base, so a read error is likely. DNA for the CDR3: TGTGCCTGTGACACAATCGGTAACTGGGGGATGAATGACTGGAACACCCGACAGATGTTTTTC. Its protein is CACDTIGNWGMNDWNTRQMFF. The chain couples TRDV2 to TRDJ3, with 10 bases fitting TRDD3. This CDR3 has 21 residues. Germline loops: CDR1 GEAIGNYY, CDR2 EKD.